There are many counts of the clone carrying this TCR beta chain. What it recognizes is unknown. This sample was taken from a study of CD8 T cells in ankylosing spondylitis. TCRdb used MiXCR to reprocess the 5' RACE reads, holding one entry per CDR3 protein. The sample contains a few hundred thousand distinct CDR3 sequences, about 9.9% of which appear only once. Trimming left V 0 bases short and J 8 bases short, with 16 bases between. The germline V gene has CDR1 LGHNA and CDR2 YSLEER. The CDR3 length is 15 residues. Regarding the study as a whole: Disease-associated clones were reportedly significantly overrepresented in matched ankylosing spondylitis synovial fluid. Past studies reported some motif variants in reactive arthritis synovial fluid and blood.

This chain uses TRBV4-3 with TRBJ1-2; D is possibly TRBD1 (6 bases). The clonotype comes from a female donor with ankylosing spondylitis or in good health (not recorded which). Sequenced: blood, either unsorted or a sorted T cell fraction (not recorded which). The CDR3 DNA follows: TGCGCCAGCAGCCAAGATAGGGGGTTTTTGTTCGGCTACACCTTC. As protein: CASSQDRGFLFGYTF.